Below, one T cell receptor beta chain is given with its context. Its antigen is currently unknown. The data originate from a study of somatic mutations in cytotoxic T cells in rheumatoid arthritis. Broader study findings: For rheumatoid arthritis patients, CD8+ clonality increased with age, whereas it did not in healthy controls.

Using immunoSEQ multiplex PCR, the repertoire was profiled, and TCRdb retains in-frame clones only, with some absent. The data show about 20,000 clones, over 70% seen once. V lost 0 bases and J 3 bases, leaving 14 bases between the germline ends. The CDR3 has 16 residues. Germline assignment: CDR1 SGDLS and CDR2 YYNGEE. Positive magnetic bead selection, which isolated the CD4+ and CD8+ cells, was followed by a flow cytometry check of purity. This chain connects TRBV9 to TRBJ2-3, with D maybe TRBD2 (5 bases). Source material: CD8+ T cells sorted from blood. The TCR was taken from a man aged 55-75 years in good health. As DNA, the CDR3 is TGTGCCAGCAGCGTAGAGGGCGGAGGTGGGACAGATACGCAGTATTTT. This codes for CASSVEGGGGTDTQYF.